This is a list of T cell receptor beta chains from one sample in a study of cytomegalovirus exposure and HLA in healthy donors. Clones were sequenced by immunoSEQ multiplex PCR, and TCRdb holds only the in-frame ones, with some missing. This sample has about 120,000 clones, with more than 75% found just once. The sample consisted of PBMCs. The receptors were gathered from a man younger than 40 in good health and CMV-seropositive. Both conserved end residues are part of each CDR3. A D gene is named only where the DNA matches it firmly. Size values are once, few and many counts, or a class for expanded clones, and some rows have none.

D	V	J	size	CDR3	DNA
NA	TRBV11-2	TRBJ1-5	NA	CASSLERGEQPQHF	TGTGCCAGCAGCTTGGAAAGGGGTGAACAGCCCCAGCATTTT
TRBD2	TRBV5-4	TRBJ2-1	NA	CASSLPSGNEQFF	TGTGCCAGCAGCTTGCCTAGCGGTAATGAGCAGTTCTTC
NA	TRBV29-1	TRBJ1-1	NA	CSVEGRGGRGRNTEAFF	TGCAGCGTTGAAGGGAGAGGCGGCAGGGGCAGGAACACTGAAGCTTTCTTT
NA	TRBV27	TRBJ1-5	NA	CASSLGLPSNQPQHF	TGTGCCAGCAGTTTAGGGCTGCCTAGCAATCAGCCCCAGCATTTT
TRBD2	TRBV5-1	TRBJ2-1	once	CASSVFPGTSGRNEQFF	TGCGCCAGCAGCGTATTTCCCGGGACTAGCGGGAGGAATGAGCAGTTCTTC
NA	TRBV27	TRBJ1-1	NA	CASSSPTGEGNTEAFF	TGTGCCAGCAGTTCACCTACGGGGGAGGGGAACACTGAAGCTTTCTTT
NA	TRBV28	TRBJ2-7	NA	CASNRQSPYEQYF	TGTGCCAGCAACCGACAGAGCCCCTACGAGCAGTACTTC
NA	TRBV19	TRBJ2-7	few	CASSMGGMTYEQYF	TGTGCCAGTAGTATGGGCGGGATGACCTACGAGCAGTACTTC
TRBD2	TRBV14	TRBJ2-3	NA	CASSQFGTSGSTDTQYF	TGTGCCAGCAGCCAATTCGGAACTAGCGGAAGCACAGATACGCAGTATTTT
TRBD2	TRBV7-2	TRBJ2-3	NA	CASSLVISGGWDTQYF	TGTGCCAGCAGCTTAGTTATTAGCGGGGGTTGGGATACGCAGTATTTT
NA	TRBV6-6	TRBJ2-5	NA	CASSGGAQETQYF	TGTGCCAGCAGCGGCGGGGCCCAAGAGACCCAGTACTTC
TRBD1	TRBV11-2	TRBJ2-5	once	CASSLSGTGQETQYF	TGTGCCAGCAGCTTGTCGGGGACAGGCCAAGAGACCCAGTACTTC
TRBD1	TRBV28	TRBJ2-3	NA	CASSEFGTGLDTQYF	TGTGCCAGCAGCGAGTTCGGGACAGGGCTGGATACGCAGTATTTT
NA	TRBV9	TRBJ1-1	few	CASSVGEGPNTEAFF	TGTGCCAGCAGCGTAGGGGAGGGACCGAACACTGAAGCTTTCTTT
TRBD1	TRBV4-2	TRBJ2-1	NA	CASSQAGQGAWGEQFF	TGTGCCAGCAGCCAAGCGGGGCAGGGGGCATGGGGTGAGCAGTTCTTC
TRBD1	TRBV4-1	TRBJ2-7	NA	CASSQGDRGRYEQYF	TGCGCCAGCAGCCAGGGGGACAGGGGGCGGTACGAGCAGTACTTC
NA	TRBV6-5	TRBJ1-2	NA	CASSYSKGQGYGYTF	TGTGCCAGCAGTTACTCAAAGGGGCAGGGCTATGGCTACACCTTC
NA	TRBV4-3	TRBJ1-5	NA	CASSLARGPVQPQHF	TGCGCCAGCAGCTTAGCAAGGGGTCCGGTTCAGCCCCAGCATTTT
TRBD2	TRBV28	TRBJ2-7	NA	CASSLWSFEAGGPYYEQYF	TGTGCCAGCAGTTTATGGTCCTTCGAAGCGGGAGGGCCTTACTACGAGCAGTACTTC
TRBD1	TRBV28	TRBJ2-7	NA	CASTPAGDRSTYEQYF	TGTGCCAGCACCCCGGCAGGGGACAGGAGTACCTACGAGCAGTACTTC
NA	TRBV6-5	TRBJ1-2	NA	CASSYSPSGNYGYTF	TGTGCCAGCAGTTACTCTCCCTCAGGGAACTATGGCTACACCTTC
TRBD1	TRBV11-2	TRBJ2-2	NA	CASSGTVANTGELFF	TGTGCCAGCAGCGGGACAGTCGCGAACACCGGGGAGCTGTTTTTT
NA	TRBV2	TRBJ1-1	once	CASKGGGRFTEAFF	TGTGCCAGCAAGGGTGGGGGCAGGTTCACTGAAGCTTTCTTT
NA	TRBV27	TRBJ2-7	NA	CASSRRGASSYEQYF	TGTGCCAGCAGTCGCAGGGGGGCGTCCTCCTACGAGCAGTACTTC
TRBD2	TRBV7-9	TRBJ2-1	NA	CASSLGTSHTTSEQFF	TGTGCCAGCAGCTTAGGGACTAGCCACACGACAAGTGAGCAGTTCTTC
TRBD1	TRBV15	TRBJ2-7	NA	CATSARDRGVYEQYF	TGTGCCACCAGCGCCCGGGACAGGGGGGTATACGAGCAGTACTTC
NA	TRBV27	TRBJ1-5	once	CASNKVGQPQHF	TGTGCCAGCAATAAAGTCGGTCAGCCCCAGCATTTT
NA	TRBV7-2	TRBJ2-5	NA	CASSLRGATQYF	TGTGCCAGCAGCCTCCGGGGAGCAACCCAGTACTTC
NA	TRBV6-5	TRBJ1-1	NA	CASSYTGFNTEAFF	TGTGCCAGCAGTTACACAGGGTTTAACACTGAAGCTTTCTTT
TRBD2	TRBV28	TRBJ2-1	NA	CASSSSFGLAGVDEQFF	TGTGCCAGCAGTTCTTCCTTCGGACTAGCGGGAGTAGATGAGCAGTTCTTC